This T cell receptor beta chain was documented in a study of T cells after yellow fever vaccination. General study findings and limits: The study found a weaker secondary response that peaked faster, day 5 versus 15. The booster saw the reappearance of most primary-vaccination clones (around 95% CD4, 70% to 90% CD8). Contaminating bulk clonotypes could be abundant in FACS-sorted repertoires.

TCRdb redid the calling of the 5' RACE reads with MiXCR, one entry per CDR3 protein. The sample has hundreds of thousands of distinct CDR3 sequences, roughly 8.7% seen once. The CDR3 extends over 13 amino acids. Germline assignment: CDR1 SGHRS and CDR2 YFSETQ. The ends lost 5 bases at V and 8 bases at J; junction bases unmatched: 4. A note on this clonotype: The antigen is undetermined.

The genes are TRBV5-1 and TRBJ1-6, with TRBD1 identical over 7 bases. This specimen was PBMCs, taken on the day of the first yellow fever vaccination. The sequence was obtained from a young man who received the YFV17D yellow fever vaccine. The CDR3 sequence: CASRGDSYSPLHF. As DNA, the CDR3 is TGCGCCAGCAGGGGGGACAGCTATTCACCCCTCCACTTT.